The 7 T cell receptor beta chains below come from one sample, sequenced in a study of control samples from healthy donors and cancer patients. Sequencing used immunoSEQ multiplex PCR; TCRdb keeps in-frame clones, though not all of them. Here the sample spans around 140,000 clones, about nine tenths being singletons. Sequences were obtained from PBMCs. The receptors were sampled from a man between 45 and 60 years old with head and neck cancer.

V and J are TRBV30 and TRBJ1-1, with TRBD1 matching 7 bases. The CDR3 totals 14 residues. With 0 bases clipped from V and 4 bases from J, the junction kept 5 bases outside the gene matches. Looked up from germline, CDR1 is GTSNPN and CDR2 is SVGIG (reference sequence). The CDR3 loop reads CAWSVIQGGTEAFF. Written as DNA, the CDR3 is TGTGCCTGGAGTGTTATTCAGGGGGGCACTGAAGCTTTCTTT.

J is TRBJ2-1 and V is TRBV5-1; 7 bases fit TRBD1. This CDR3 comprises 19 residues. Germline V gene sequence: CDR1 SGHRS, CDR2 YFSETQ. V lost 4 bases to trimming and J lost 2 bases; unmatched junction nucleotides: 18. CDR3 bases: TGCGCCAGCAGCCGCAAAATTTTCCTCCGGGACAGTACCTACAATGAGCAGTTCTTC. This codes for CASSRKIFLRDSTYNEQFF.

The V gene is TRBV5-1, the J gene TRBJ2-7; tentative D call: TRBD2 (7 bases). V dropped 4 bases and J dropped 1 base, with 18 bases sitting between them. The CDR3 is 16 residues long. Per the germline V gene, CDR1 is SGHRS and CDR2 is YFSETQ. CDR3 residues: CASSDEGRGFSYEQYF. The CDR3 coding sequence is TGCGCCAGCAGCGACGAGGGGAGGGGGTTTTCCTACGAGCAGTACTTC.

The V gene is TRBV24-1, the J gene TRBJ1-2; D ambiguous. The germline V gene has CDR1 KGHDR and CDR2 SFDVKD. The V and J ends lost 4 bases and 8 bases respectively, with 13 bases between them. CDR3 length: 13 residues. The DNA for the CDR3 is TGTGCCACCAGTGAGGAAGGGTTGGGCGGCTACACCTTC. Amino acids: CATSEEGLGGYTF.

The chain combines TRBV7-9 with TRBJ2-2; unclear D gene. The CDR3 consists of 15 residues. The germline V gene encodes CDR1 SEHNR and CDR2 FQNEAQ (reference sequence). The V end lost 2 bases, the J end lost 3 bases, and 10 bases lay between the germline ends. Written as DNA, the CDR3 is TGTGCCAGCAGCTTAAGCCAGGTAGACACCGGGGAGCTGTTTTTT. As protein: CASSLSQVDTGELFF.

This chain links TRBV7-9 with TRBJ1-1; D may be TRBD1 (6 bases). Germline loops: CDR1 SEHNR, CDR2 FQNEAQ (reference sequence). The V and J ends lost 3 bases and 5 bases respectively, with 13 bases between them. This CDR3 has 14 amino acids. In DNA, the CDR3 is TGTGCCAGCAGCTTGTCAGTACAGGGAACTGAAGCTTTCTTT. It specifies CASSLSVQGTEAFF.

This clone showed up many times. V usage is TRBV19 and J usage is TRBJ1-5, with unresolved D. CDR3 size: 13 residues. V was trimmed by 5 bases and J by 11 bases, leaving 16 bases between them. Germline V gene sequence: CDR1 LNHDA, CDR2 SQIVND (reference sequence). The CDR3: CASSPLSRSAQHF. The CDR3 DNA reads TGTGCCAGTAGTCCCCTAAGCCGATCGGCCCAGCATTTT.